Detailed here is one TCR beta chain. Its cognate antigen is unknown. This CDR3 contains 14 residues. Germline values: CDR1 SGHRS, CDR2 YFSETQ. V lost 0 bases to trimming and J lost 4 bases, with 10 bases between them. In the PCR, 60 Vbeta and 13 Jbeta primers were used. Using immunoSEQ multiplex PCR, the repertoire was profiled, and TCRdb retains in-frame clones only, with some absent. The sample lists about 160,000 clones; 82% were seen once. This sample was taken from a study of cytomegalovirus exposure and HLA in healthy donors. Findings of the study overall: The investigators catalogued 150 or so TCR beta chains as cytomegalovirus-associated.

The sample was PBMCs. The sequence derives from a girl aged 10-17 years in good health and CMV-seropositive. The chain joins TRBV5-1 to TRBJ2-5; D perhaps matches TRBD2 (6 bases). CDR3: CASSLALGGETQYF. The CDR3 coding sequence is TGCGCCAGCAGCTTGGCCCTGGGAGGAGAGACCCAGTACTTC.